Listed below are T cell receptor beta chains from one sample, sequenced in a study of blood T cell repertoires in COVID-19. Only in-frame clones appear in the TCRdb table, and some are missing; sequencing was by immunoSEQ multiplex PCR. Of some 150,000 clones listed, 80% to 85% are singletons. The material sequenced was PBMCs or T cells enriched from blood (not recorded which). The source of these receptors is a woman in her 50s who had been exposed to COVID-19. The CDR3 runs from the conserved cysteine through the conserved F or W. D genes are given only for firm matches. Size is omitted from some rows. Given values are once, few, many or a class for expanded clones.

cdr3_nt,cdr3_aa,v_call,d_call,clone_size,j_call
TGTGCCAGCAGCCAGCGGGGAGGACAGGGGGCCCACGAGCAGTACTTC,CASSQRGGQGAHEQYF,TRBV7-2,TRBD1,-,TRBJ2-7
TGTGCCAGCAGCGAACAGGGGGACACTGAAGCTTTCTTT,CASSEQGDTEAFF,TRBV9,TRBD1,-,TRBJ1-1
TGTGCCAGCAGCTTAACATCGGGACAGAGCTCTGGAAACACCATATATTTT,CASSLTSGQSSGNTIYF,TRBV7-2,TRBD1,-,TRBJ1-3
TGTGCCAGTAGGTATGCGGGAACTGGAAACACCATATATTTT,CASRYAGTGNTIYF,TRBV19,-,-,TRBJ1-3
TGTGCCAGCAGCCCCACGGCGGGGGCGGGAAACACCATATATTTT,CASSPTAGAGNTIYF,TRBV5-4,-,few,TRBJ1-3
TGTGCCAGCAGTTTACAGGGATGGGCAGATACGCAGTATTTT,CASSLQGWADTQYF,TRBV6-5,-,-,TRBJ2-3
TGTGCCAGCAGTCCAACGGGACAGTTGACTGGAAACACCATATATTTT,CASSPTGQLTGNTIYF,TRBV6-6,TRBD1,few,TRBJ1-3
TGTGCCAGCAGCCCTCAGGGGAAACAAGAGACCCAGTACTTC,CASSPQGKQETQYF,TRBV7-2,-,-,TRBJ2-5
TGTGCCAGCAGTTTACGGGGATACACCGGGGAGCTGTTTTTT,CASSLRGYTGELFF,TRBV27,-,once,TRBJ2-2
TGTGCCAGCAGCTTAGATCGGGGAGAGGCAGATACGCAGTATTTT,CASSLDRGEADTQYF,TRBV7-2,-,-,TRBJ2-3
TGTGCCAGCAGCTTCCAGATGGGGTCGGGACAGGGCTGGGATGAGCAGTTCTTC,CASSFQMGSGQGWDEQFF,TRBV7-8,TRBD1,-,TRBJ2-1
TGTGCCAGCAGCCGACCCGGGCGGGGCGAGACCCAGTACTTC,CASSRPGRGETQYF,TRBV14,-,-,TRBJ2-5
TGTGCCAGCAGCCGGGACAGCCCCCGGAGCTACGAGCAGTACTTC,CASSRDSPRSYEQYF,TRBV14,TRBD1,-,TRBJ2-7
TGTGCCAGCAGGACTGAATCTACAGGATATAATTCACCCCTCCACTTT,CASRTESTGYNSPLHF,TRBV2,-,-,TRBJ1-6
TGTGCCAGTACCGGCCGGGGGGCGTCCCCGAGCTTCGGCAATCAGCCCCAGCATTTT,CASTGRGASPSFGNQPQHF,TRBV19,-,-,TRBJ1-5
TGTGCCAGCAGTTTAACCCGGGTCCTTGAAGCTTTCTTT,CASSLTRVLEAFF,TRBV6-2/TRBV6-3,-,-,TRBJ1-1
TGCAGCGCCTCCGGGACAGGTCAGACTGAAGCTTTCTTT,CSASGTGQTEAFF,TRBV29-1,TRBD1,few,TRBJ1-1
TGCGCCAGCAGTGCCGGGACAGCCCTGAACACTGAAGCTTTCTTT,CASSAGTALNTEAFF,TRBV10-1,TRBD1,-,TRBJ1-1
TGTGCCAGCAGCTTAGCGCCCGGGGGGGCAGGGGAGACCCAGTACTTC,CASSLAPGGAGETQYF,TRBV7-2,TRBD2,-,TRBJ2-5
TGCAGTGCTAGTGATCTGGGGGCAGGGGGAGTACATGGCTACACCTTC,CSASDLGAGGVHGYTF,TRBV20-1,TRBD1,-,TRBJ1-2
TGTGCCAGCAGCTATCCCGGGACAGGATCTGCCGAGCAGTACTTC,CASSYPGTGSAEQYF,TRBV5-4,TRBD1,once,TRBJ2-7
TGTGCCAGCAGCGCGACTAGCGGGAATCAAGAGACCCAGTACTTC,CASSATSGNQETQYF,TRBV9,TRBD2,-,TRBJ2-5
TGTGCCAGCAGCTTAGGAGCGGGGGGGCTCAATGAGCAGTTCTTC,CASSLGAGGLNEQFF,TRBV11-2,TRBD2,-,TRBJ2-1
TGTGCCAGTAGTAAGTCCCCAGTGAACACCGGGGAGCTGTTTTTT,CASSKSPVNTGELFF,TRBV19,-,few,TRBJ2-2
TGTGCCAGCAGCCAGACCCAGGGGCCTTACAATGAGCAGTTCTTC,CASSQTQGPYNEQFF,TRBV6-6,-,-,TRBJ2-1
TGTGCCAGCAGTTTATTGACTAGCGGGATGAACAATGAGCAGTTCTTC,CASSLLTSGMNNEQFF,TRBV27,TRBD2,-,TRBJ2-1
TGCGCCAGCAGCCCAAACAGGGTAGGAAACACTGAAGCTTTCTTT,CASSPNRVGNTEAFF,TRBV5-1,-,-,TRBJ1-1
TGCAGTGCTAGTCGCCCCGGGACAGGGGGCCATGGCTACACCTTC,CSASRPGTGGHGYTF,TRBV20-1,TRBD1,few,TRBJ1-2
TGCGCCAGCAGCCAAGCCCGGGACAGGTACCAAAACGAGCAGTACTTC,CASSQARDRYQNEQYF,TRBV4-3,TRBD1,-,TRBJ2-7
TGCAGCGTGCAACTAGCGGGGGCGAACACCGGGGAGCTGTTTTTT,CSVQLAGANTGELFF,TRBV29-1,TRBD2,few,TRBJ2-2
TGCGCCAGCAGTCGCGGGCGGGGTTTGGGAGATACGCAGTATTTT,CASSRGRGLGDTQYF,TRBV10-1,-,once,TRBJ2-3
TGTGCCATCAGTGAGTCGGTTCTACCCCTAGCCAAAAACATTCAGTACTTC,CAISESVLPLAKNIQYF,TRBV10-3,-,-,TRBJ2-4